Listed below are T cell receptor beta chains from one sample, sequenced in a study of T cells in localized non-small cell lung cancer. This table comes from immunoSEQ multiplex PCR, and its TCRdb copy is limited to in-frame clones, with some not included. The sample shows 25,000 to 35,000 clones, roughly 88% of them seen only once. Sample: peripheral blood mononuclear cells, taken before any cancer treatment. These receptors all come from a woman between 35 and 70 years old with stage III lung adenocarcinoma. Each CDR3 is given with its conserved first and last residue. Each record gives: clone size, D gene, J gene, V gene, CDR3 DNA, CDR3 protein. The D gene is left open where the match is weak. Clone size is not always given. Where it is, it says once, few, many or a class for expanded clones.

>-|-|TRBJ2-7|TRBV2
TGTGCCAGCAGTGGGGGAACGGAATACGAGCAGTACTTC
CASSGGTEYEQYF
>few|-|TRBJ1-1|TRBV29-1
TGCAGCGTTTTCGACAGCAACACTGAAGCTTTCTTT
CSVFDSNTEAFF
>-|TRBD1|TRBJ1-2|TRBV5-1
TGCGCCAGCAGCTTGTCTCAGGGGGCTAATGGCTACACCTTC
CASSLSQGANGYTF
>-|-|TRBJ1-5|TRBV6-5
TGTGCCAGCAGTTGGGGGGGTGGCAATCAGCCCCAGCATTTT
CASSWGGGNQPQHF
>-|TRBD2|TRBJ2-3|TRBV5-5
TGTGCCAGCAGCCTCCCTAGCGGGGGGGCTGAAGATACGCAGTATTTT
CASSLPSGGAEDTQYF
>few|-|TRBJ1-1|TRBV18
TGTGCCAGCTCTTCCGACACTGAAGCTTTCTTT
CASSSDTEAFF
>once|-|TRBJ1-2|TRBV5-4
TGTGCTCCAGCTGGGAAGACGGGGCCGATTAAGGTTCTTCATGGTGGCTACACCTTC
CAPAGKTGPIKVLHGGYTF
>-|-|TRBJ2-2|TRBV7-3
TGTGCCAGCAGCTTGGGATCGAACACCGGGGAGCTGTTTTTT
CASSLGSNTGELFF
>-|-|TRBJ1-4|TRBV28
TGTGCCAGCAGTTTACAGAATGAAAAACTGTTTTTT
CASSLQNEKLFF
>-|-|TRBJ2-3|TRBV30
TGTGCCTGGCATTACGCTCCGGGACGGCGCACAGATACGCAGTATTTT
CAWHYAPGRRTDTQYF
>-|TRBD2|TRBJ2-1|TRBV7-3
TGTGCCAGCAGCCTTAGCGGGGGGCTATACAATGAGCAGTTCTTC
CASSLSGGLYNEQFF
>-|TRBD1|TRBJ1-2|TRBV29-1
TGCAGCGTTGACAGGGGGCTCGCCTATGGCTACACCTTC
CSVDRGLAYGYTF
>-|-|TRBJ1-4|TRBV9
TGTGCCAGCAGCGTAGGGGGGGCCGGAGGAAAACTGTTTTTT
CASSVGGAGGKLFF
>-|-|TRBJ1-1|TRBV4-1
TGCGCCAGCAGCCAAGTCCTTCGGGGGAACACTGAAGCTTTCTTT
CASSQVLRGNTEAFF
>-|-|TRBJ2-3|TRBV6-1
TGTGCCAGTCCCCCGTGGAATCCAGCCACAGATACGCAGTATTTT
CASPPWNPATDTQYF
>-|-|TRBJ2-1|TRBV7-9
TGTGCCAGCAGTCCTAGGGGGCGCGGGGACAATGAGCAGTTCTTC
CASSPRGRGDNEQFF
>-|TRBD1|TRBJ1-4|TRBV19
TGTGCCAGTAGTGCCGGGACAGGGGAGAATGAAAAACTGTTTTTT
CASSAGTGENEKLFF